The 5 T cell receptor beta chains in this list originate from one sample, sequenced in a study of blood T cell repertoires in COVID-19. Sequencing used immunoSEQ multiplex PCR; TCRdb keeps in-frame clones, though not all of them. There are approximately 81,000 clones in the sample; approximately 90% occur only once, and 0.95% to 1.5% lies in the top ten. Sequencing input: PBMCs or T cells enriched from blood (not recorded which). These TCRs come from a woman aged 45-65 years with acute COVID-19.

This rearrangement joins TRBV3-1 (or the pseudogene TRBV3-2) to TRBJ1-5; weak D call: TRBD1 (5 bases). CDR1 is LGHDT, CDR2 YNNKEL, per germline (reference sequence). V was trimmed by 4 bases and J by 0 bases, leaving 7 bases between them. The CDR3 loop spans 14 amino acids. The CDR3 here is CASSPGGSNQPQHF. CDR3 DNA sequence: TGTGCCAGCAGCCCCGGGGGTAGCAATCAGCCCCAGCATTTT.

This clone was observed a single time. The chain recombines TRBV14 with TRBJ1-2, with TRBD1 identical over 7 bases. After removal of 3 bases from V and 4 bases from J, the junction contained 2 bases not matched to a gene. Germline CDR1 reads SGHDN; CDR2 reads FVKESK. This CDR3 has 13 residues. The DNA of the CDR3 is TGTGCCAGCAGCCAGGACAGGTCCTATGGCTACACCTTC. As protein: CASSQDRSYGYTF.

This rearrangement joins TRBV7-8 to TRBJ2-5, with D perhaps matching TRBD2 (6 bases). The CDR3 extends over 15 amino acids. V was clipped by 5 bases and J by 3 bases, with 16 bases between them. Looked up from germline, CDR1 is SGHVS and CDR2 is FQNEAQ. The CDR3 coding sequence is TGTGCCAGCAGCCTAAACTTCCGGGAGAAAGAGACCCAGTACTTC. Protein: CASSLNFREKETQYF.

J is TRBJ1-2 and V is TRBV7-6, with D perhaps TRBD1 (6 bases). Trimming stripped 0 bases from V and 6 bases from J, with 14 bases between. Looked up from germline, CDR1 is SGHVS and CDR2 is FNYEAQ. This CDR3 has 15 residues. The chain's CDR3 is CASSLATGQYDGYTF. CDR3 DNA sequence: TGTGCCAGCAGCTTAGCGACTGGACAGTATGATGGCTACACCTTC.

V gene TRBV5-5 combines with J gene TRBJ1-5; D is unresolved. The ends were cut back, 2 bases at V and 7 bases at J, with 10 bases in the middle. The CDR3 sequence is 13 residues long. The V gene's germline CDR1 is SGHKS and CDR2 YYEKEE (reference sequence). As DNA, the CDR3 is TGTGCCAGCAGCTTTGAGGGAACCCAGCCCCAGCATTTT. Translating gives CASSFEGTQPQHF.